The T cell receptor (beta chain) described here comes from a study of blood T cell repertoires in COVID-19. On the study more broadly: T cells, B-cell-depleted T cells, or PBMCs supplied cDNA or gDNA.

The V end lost 4 bases, the J end lost 3 bases, and 14 bases lay between the germline ends. The length of the CDR3 is 14 residues. In germline, CDR1 is SGHTS, CDR2 YDEGEE. Sequencing used immunoSEQ multiplex PCR; TCRdb keeps in-frame clones, though not all of them. The table records about 150,000 clones, about four fifths of them present only once. The sequencing sample was made of peripheral blood. The TCR sequence derives from an older man who had recovered from COVID-19. J is TRBJ2-7 and V is TRBV5-8, with D perhaps matching TRBD2 (5 bases). The DNA of the CDR3 is TGTGCCAGCAGCCCCGGACTGTCCCTCTACGAGCAGTACTTC. It codes for CASSPGLSLYEQYF. Drawing the rest from reference TRBV5-8 and TRBJ2-7, the complete variable domain is EAGVTQSPTHLIKTRGQQATLRCSPISGHTSVYWYQQALGLGLQFLLWYDEGEERNRGNFPPRFSGRQFPNYSSELNVNALELEDSALYLCASSPGLSLYEQYFGPGTRLTVT.